This entry lists 4 T cell receptor beta chains sequenced from one sample in a study of T cell responses to AZD1222 COVID-19 vaccine. The table came from immunoSEQ multiplex PCR; TCRdb's copy has only in-frame clones and leaves some out. The data show about 83,000 clones, with 80% to 90% seen just once and 31% held by the top ten. This specimen was peripheral blood, taken on day 0 of AZD1222 vaccination. The source is an adult in good health.

The CDR3 region is CASSLVIDGNYEQYF. The CDR3 coding sequence is TGTGCCAGCAGCTTAGTCATTGACGGGAACTACGAGCAGTACTTC. This chain connects TRBV11-3 to TRBJ2-7; a possible D gene is TRBD2 (5 bases). There are 15 residues in the CDR3. The V end lost 1 base, the J end lost 3 bases, and 13 bases lay between the germline ends. CDR1 and CDR2 (germline): SGHNT, YENEEA.

This clone appeared once. This rearrangement joins TRBV5-4 to TRBJ1-5; 7 bases are shared with TRBD1. This CDR3 spans 13 amino acids. The germline V gene has CDR1 SGHNT and CDR2 YYREEE (reference sequence). V trimming: 5 bases; J trimming: 7 bases; junction bases outside the gene matches: 6. The CDR3 DNA reads as TGTGCCAGCAGTCGGGACAGTTCACAGCCCCAGCATTTT. It yields the protein CASSRDSSQPQHF.

The genes are TRBV7-9 and TRBJ2-1; 9 bases map to TRBD2. This CDR3 comprises 14 residues. CDR1 is SEHNR, CDR2 FQNEAQ, per germline (reference sequence). The trim removed 3 bases at V and 5 bases at J, leaving 2 bases unmatched. The CDR3 nucleotides read TGTGCCAGCAGCTTTGTAGCGGGAGACAATGAGCAGTTCTTC. As protein: CASSFVAGDNEQFF.

This clone has only one observation. The gene calls are TRBV27 and TRBJ2-7; D is uncertain. V was trimmed by 2 bases and J by 4 bases, leaving 9 bases between them. The CDR3 has 13 amino acids. Looked up from germline, CDR1 is MNHEY and CDR2 is SMNVEV (reference sequence). Here the CDR3 DNA reads TGTGCCAGCAGTTTAAGGAGACGATACGAGCAGTACTTC. This sequence encodes CASSLRRRYEQYF.